These 29 T cell receptor beta chains came from one sample sequenced in a study of CD8 T cells in ankylosing spondylitis. Study-level points and caveats: Ankylosing spondylitis blood appeared to be characterized by a TCR beta motif of eight or nine highly homologous variants.

These receptors are not linked to any known antigen. MiXCR, run by TCRdb on the 5' RACE reads, gives a single entry per CDR3 protein. The sample comprises some 840,000 distinct CDR3 sequences, roughly 10% of which are singletons, and about 0.5% rests with the top ten. Sequencing was performed on blood, either unsorted or a sorted T cell fraction (not recorded which). Receptors originate from a male donor with ankylosing spondylitis.

The sample holds many counts of this clonotype. The genes are TRBV6-5 and TRBJ1-1; TRBD1 might be the D (5 bases). The germline V gene encodes CDR1 MNHEY and CDR2 SVGAGI. V lost 2 bases, J lost 3 bases, and 10 bases lay in between. The CDR3 has 14 residues. CDR3 region: CASSYRQLDTEAFF. CDR3 DNA sequence: TGTGCCAGCAGTTACAGACAGTTGGACACTGAAGCTTTCTTT.

V is TRBV4-1 and J is TRBJ2-2; 8 bases agree with TRBD2. Germline-derived CDR1 and CDR2 are MGHRA and YSYEKL. J gave up 5 bases and V 4 bases, and 15 bases lay outside the gene matches. CDR3 length: 18 amino acids. CDR3 sequence: CASSRSPPGRVETGELFF. DNA for the CDR3: TGCGCCAGCAGCCGATCTCCCCCCGGGAGGGTGGAAACCGGGGAGCTGTTTTTT.

This clonotype appeared a few times. The chain links TRBV29-1 to TRBJ2-4, with 12 positions matching TRBD1. With 1 base clipped from V and 7 bases from J, the junction kept 2 bases outside the gene matches. The CDR3 is made up of 14 amino acids. CDR1 and CDR2 (germline): SQVTM, ANQGSEA. This CDR3 reads CSVEAGTGGNIQYF. CDR3 DNA: TGCAGCGTTGAAGCCGGGACAGGGGGCAACATTCAGTACTTC.

This clonotype was observed a handful of times. V usage is TRBV20-1 and J usage is TRBJ2-1; D might be TRBD1 (5 bases). V was trimmed by 3 bases and J by 4 bases, leaving 13 bases between them. The germline CDR1 and CDR2 sequences are DFQATT and SNEGSKA (reference sequence). The CDR3 spans 14 residues. The CDR3 is CSASRAGPYNEQFF. CDR3 sequence (DNA): TGCAGTGCTAGTCGGGCAGGGCCTTACAATGAGCAGTTCTTC.

This clonotype was seen a handful of times. The chain carries TRBV6-5 and TRBJ2-1; D is possibly TRBD1 (6 bases). The CDR3 totals 13 residues. V lost 6 bases and J 8 bases, leaving 14 bases between the germline ends. Germline assignment: CDR1 MNHEY and CDR2 SVGAGI. The DNA of the CDR3 is TGTGCCAGCAGCTACAGGGTGCGGGATGAGCAGTTCTTC. Encoded protein: CASSYRVRDEQFF.

This clonotype appeared a few times. The gene calls are TRBV7-9 and TRBJ1-2; no clear D. V dropped 3 bases and J dropped 3 bases, with 11 bases sitting between them. This CDR3 is 14 amino acids long. Germline CDR1 and CDR2: SEHNR and FQNEAQ (reference sequence). CDR3 residues: CASSFEVSDYGYTF. DNA for the CDR3: TGTGCCAGCAGCTTCGAGGTGTCGGACTATGGCTACACCTTC.

About this clonotype itself: Germline and junction disagree at one end, which may indicate a read error. This sequence joins TRBV6-2 or TRBV6-3 and TRBJ1-1; D ambiguous. Looked up from germline, CDR1 is MNHEY and CDR2 is SVGEGT. The CDR3 loop spans 14 amino acids. The CDR3 bases are TGTGCCAGCATTATGGACGGACTGAACTCTGAAGCTTTCTTT. Its translation is CASIMDGLNSEAFF.

The chain couples TRBV4-2 to TRBJ2-2; D call uncertain. CDR1 is LGHNA and CDR2 is YNFKEQ in the germline V gene. Trimming took 1 base from V and 2 from J, leaving 11 bases between them. The CDR3 is 16 residues long. CDR3 bases: TGTGCCAGCAGCCAAGTAAAGGCAGACAACACCGGGGAGCTGTTTTTT. Translation: CASSQVKADNTGELFF.

This chain connects TRBV6-5 to TRBJ1-6; 7 bases line up with TRBD1. The germline CDR1 and CDR2 sequences are MNHEY and SVGAGI. The CDR3 is 15 amino acids. Trimming removed 2 bases from V and 6 bases from J; junction bases left unmatched: 4. Written as DNA, the CDR3 is TGTGCCAGCAGTTACACATGGGACAGTAATTCACCCCTCCACTTT. This sequence encodes CASSYTWDSNSPLHF.

This clonotype was counted many times. This sequence joins TRBV29-1 and TRBJ2-3; D gene ambiguous. Germline V lookup: CDR1 SQVTM, CDR2 ANQGSEA. This CDR3 comprises 13 residues. Trimming cost V 3 bases and J 2 bases, with 9 bases left between them. The CDR3 DNA is TGCAGCGTTGATGTTGCCCACACAGATACGCAGTATTTT. Its protein product is CSVDVAHTDTQYF.

This chain connects TRBV9 to TRBJ2-7; D is undetermined. The ends were cut back, 4 bases at V and 0 bases at J, with 11 bases in the middle. The CDR3 length is 14 residues. Germline CDR1 reads SGDLS; CDR2 reads YYNGEE. The CDR3 here is CASSPQISSYEQYF. In nucleotides, the CDR3 is TGTGCCAGCAGCCCCCAGATTAGCTCCTACGAGCAGTACTTC.

This clonotype has a count of ten or more. This sequence joins TRBV20-1 and TRBJ1-6, with 7 bases that match TRBD1. CDR3 length: 15 amino acids. Trimming took 6 bases from V and 4 from J; bases not matched to a gene: 9. Germline V CDR1 and CDR2: DFQATT, SNEGSKA (reference sequence). CDR3 nucleotides: TGCAGTGCCCACCCGGACAGGTGGTATAATTCACCCCTCCACTTT. Translating it yields CSAHPDRWYNSPLHF.

The chain joins TRBV6-5 to TRBJ1-6, with D unresolved. The CDR3 extends over 17 amino acids. The germline V gene encodes CDR1 MNHEY and CDR2 SVGAGI. Between the trimmed V and J ends, which lost 0 bases and 0 bases, there was a span of 9 bases. The CDR3 here is CASSYSVASSYNSPLHF. DNA for the CDR3: TGTGCCAGCAGTTACTCGGTCGCAAGCTCCTATAATTCACCCCTCCACTTT.

This clonotype came up a few times. The chain combines TRBV7-2 with TRBJ2-7; either TRBD1 or TRBD2 may fit D (5 bases each). Germline CDR1 reads SGHTA; CDR2 reads FQGNSA. The V end was cut by 6 bases, the J end by 2 bases, with 14 bases between. The CDR3 extends over 14 amino acids. The DNA for the CDR3 is TGTGCCAGCAGACCGGGACGGTCGACCTACGAGCAGTACTTC. It translates to CASRPGRSTYEQYF. Drawing the rest from reference TRBV7-2 and TRBJ2-7, the complete variable domain is GAGVSQSPSNKVTEKGKDVELRCDPISGHTALYWYRQSLGQGLEFLIYFQGNSAPDKSGLPSDRFSAERTGGSVSTLTIQRTQQEDSAVYLCASRPGRSTYEQYFGPGTRLTVT.

This chain links TRBV7-9 with TRBJ2-1; possibly TRBD2 for D (6 bases). The CDR3 extends over 13 amino acids. Germline V gene data show CDR1 as SEHNR and CDR2 as FQNEAQ (reference sequence). The V end was cut by 6 bases, the J end by 5 bases, with 11 bases between. In DNA, the CDR3 is TGTGCCAGCAGGCCTCGCGGGGACAATGAGCAGTTCTTC. Its translation is CASRPRGDNEQFF.

A few counts support this clonotype. Written as DNA, the CDR3 is TGTGCCAGCAAGGGACTAGCGGGAGTGAACACCGGGGAGCTGTTTTTT. This codes for CASKGLAGVNTGELFF. The gene calls are TRBV27 and TRBJ2-2, with TRBD2 matching 14 bases. CDR3 length: 16 amino acids. V lost 7 bases, J lost 1 base, and 2 bases stayed unmatched. Germline values: CDR1 MNHEY, CDR2 SMNVEV (reference sequence).

This clonotype was observed a few times. V is TRBV6-5 and J is TRBJ2-1; 9 bases are a match to TRBD2. The CDR3 extends over 16 amino acids. CDR1 MNHEY and CDR2 SVGAGI come from the germline V gene. The trim removed 2 bases at V and 4 bases at J, leaving 6 bases unmatched. CDR3 region: CASSYRAGGRYNEQFF. CDR3 bases: TGTGCCAGCAGTTACCGAGCGGGGGGCCGGTACAATGAGCAGTTCTTC.

This chain uses TRBV20-1 with TRBJ2-7; possibly TRBD2 for D (5 bases). The ends were cut back, 5 bases at V and 1 base at J, with 9 bases in the middle. In germline, CDR1 is DFQATT, CDR2 SNEGSKA (reference sequence). CDR3 length equals 12 residues. CDR3 sequence: CSAQRPSYEQYF. The DNA for the CDR3 is TGCAGTGCTCAGCGGCCGTCCTACGAGCAGTACTTC.

This chain joins TRBV29-1 and TRBJ1-1, with D tentatively TRBD1 (6 bases). CDR1 and CDR2 (germline): SQVTM, ANQGSEA. V was cut by 7 bases and J by 8 bases, with 20 bases left in between. CDR3 length equals 13 residues. The CDR3 DNA follows: TGCAGCGGCGGACAGTTTTCGCCCCCGGAAGCTTTCTTT. It encodes CSGGQFSPPEAFF. The full variable domain, its missing parts supplied by reference TRBV29-1 and TRBJ1-1, is SAVISQKPSRDICQRGTSLTIQCQVDSQVTMMFWYRQQPGQSLTLIATANQGSEATYESGFVIDKFPISRPNLTFSTLTVSNMSPEDSSIYLCSGGQFSPPEAFFGQGTRLTVV.

The chain has TRBV7-2 and TRBJ2-7, with 8 bases that match TRBD1. V was clipped by 4 bases and J by 2 bases; unmatched bases: 4. CDR3 length equals 14 residues. Germline V gene lookup returns CDR1 SGHTA and CDR2 FQGNSA. CDR3 coding DNA: TGTGCCAGCAGCTGGACAGGGTCTACCTACGAGCAGTACTTC. It is translated as CASSWTGSTYEQYF.

This clonotype showed up many times. The chain carries TRBV11-2 and TRBJ1-2; 7 nucleotides line up with TRBD1. Germline V gene data show CDR1 as SGHAT and CDR2 as FQNNGV. The CDR3 totals 17 residues. V lost 3 bases to trimming and J lost 2 bases; unmatched junction nucleotides: 12. The CDR3, as DNA: TGTGCCAGCAGCTTTAGTCCGCGCCGGGACAGCAACTATGGCTACACCTTC. The encoded protein is CASSFSPRRDSNYGYTF.

This clonotype appeared a few times. This chain connects TRBV6-5 to TRBJ1-4; D not certain. CDR3 size: 15 residues. The germline V gene has CDR1 MNHEY and CDR2 SVGAGI. V was clipped by 2 bases and J by 0 bases, with 7 bases between them. Here the CDR3 DNA reads TGTGCCAGCAGTTACGGCCGGGCAACTAATGAAAAACTGTTTTTT. It codes for CASSYGRATNEKLFF.

In this sample, this clonotype turned up many times. The CDR3 region is CATSRDLGTEAFF. CDR3 nucleotides: TGTGCCACCAGCAGAGATCTTGGGACAGAGGCTTTCTTT. This sequence joins TRBV15 and TRBJ1-1; 7 bases fit TRBD1. Germline V gives CDR1 LNHNV, CDR2 YYDKDF (reference sequence). The length of the CDR3 is 13 residues. The J segment lost 11 bases and the V segment lost 0 bases, leaving 6 bases of the junction unmatched. Full variable domain (rest looked up from reference TRBV15 and TRBJ1-1): DAMVIQNPRYQVTQFGKPVTLSCSQTLNHNVMYWYQQKSSQAPKLLFHYYDKDFNNEADTPDNFQSRRPNTSFCFLDIRSPGLGDTAMYLCATSRDLGTEAFFGQGTRLTVV.

The rearrangement links TRBV29-1 to TRBJ2-5, with TRBD1 as a possible D gene (5 bases). CDR3 length: 15 residues. Trimming shortened V by 0 bases and J by 5 bases, and 16 bases separated the two germline ends. Germline CDR1 and CDR2: SQVTM and ANQGSEA. The chain's CDR3 is CSVEDPLQGRETQYF. In DNA, the CDR3 is TGCAGCGTTGAAGATCCCCTGCAGGGTCGGGAGACCCAGTACTTC.

This clonotype occurred a few times. The V gene is TRBV10-3, the J gene TRBJ1-4; possible D gene TRBD1, 5 bases. From germline, CDR1 is ENHRY and CDR2 SYGVKD. The CDR3 sequence is 15 residues long. The germline V and J ends were trimmed by 0 bases and 5 bases, with 10 bases remaining between them. CDR3 protein: CAISESDSRNEKLFF. The DNA for the CDR3 is TGTGCCATCAGTGAGTCAGACAGTCGAAATGAAAAACTGTTTTTT.

This clonotype was detected a few times. J is TRBJ2-1 and V is TRBV9; D unclear. V was pared by 4 bases and J by 9 bases, with 11 bases between. Germline-derived CDR1 and CDR2 are SGDLS and YYNGEE. The CDR3 length is 12 residues. In DNA form, the CDR3 reads TGTGCCAGCAGCCCAGGTTGGGTTGAGCAGTTCTTC. Translated: CASSPGWVEQFF.

This clonotype was counted a few times. The chain carries TRBV6-5 and TRBJ1-5; D uncertain. Germline V CDR1 and CDR2: MNHEY, SVGAGI. Between the trimmed V and J ends, which lost 4 bases and 5 bases, there was a span of 9 bases. CDR3 length equals 13 residues. Written as DNA, the CDR3 is TGTGCCAGCAGTTCCTCAGCGGATCAGCCCCAGCATTTT. Protein sequence: CASSSSADQPQHF.

This chain uses TRBV5-1 with TRBJ1-2; D perhaps matches TRBD1 (5 bases). Trimming removed 4 bases at V and 6 bases at J, with 22 bases between. The CDR3 extends over 16 amino acids. The germline gives CDR1 SGHRS, CDR2 YFSETQ. The chain's CDR3 is CASSGLVGATGDGYTF. CDR3 nucleotide sequence: TGCGCCAGCAGCGGACTCGTAGGGGCGACGGGGGATGGCTACACCTTC.

This clonotype was counted between two and nine times. The V and J genes are TRBV20-1 and TRBJ1-2; D is uncertain. V was shortened by 3 bases and J by 1 base, with 9 bases between the two germline ends. The CDR3 is made up of 13 amino acids. CDR1 DFQATT and CDR2 SNEGSKA come from the germline V gene (reference sequence). CDR3 DNA: TGCAGTGCTAGGAGGTACCTTAACTATGGCTACACCTTC. This sequence encodes CSARRYLNYGYTF.